These T cell receptor beta chains were read from a single sample in a study of vaccination and CD4 T cells after COVID-19. TCRdb ran MiXCR on the PCR reads and lists one entry per CDR3 protein. The sample lists 12,000 or so distinct CDR3 sequences; roughly 65% were seen once. Antigen specificity for these receptors is unknown. The sequenced sample was CD4+ T cells from blood, cultured in vitro. These receptor sequences come from a human donor who had recovered from COVID-19. The CDR3 runs from the conserved cysteine through the conserved F or W. D genes are given only for firm matches. The size field is filled for only some rows; it gives once, few, many or a size class.

d_gene	abundance	v_gene	j_gene	CDR3aa	CDR3nt
TRBD1	.	TRBV5-1	TRBJ1-1	CASSFDPGQGWTEAFF	TGCGCCAGCAGCTTTGATCCGGGACAGGGGTGGACTGAAGCTTTCTTT
TRBD2	.	TRBV6-1	TRBJ2-3	CASSPGLAGVTDTQYF	TGTGCCAGCAGCCCGGGACTAGCGGGAGTCACAGATACGCAGTATTTT
.	.	TRBV28	TRBJ1-2	CASSFSHSNYGYTF	TGTGCCAGCAGTTTTAGCCACTCTAACTATGGCTACACCTTC
.	.	TRBV2	TRBJ1-2	CASRERIRDGYTF	TGTGCCAGCAGGGAAAGGATACGGGATGGCTACACCTTC
.	.	TRBV5-8	TRBJ1-1	CASTPRRNTEAFF	TGTGCCAGCACCCCGAGGAGGAACACTGAAGCTTTCTTT
TRBD1	medium-sized	TRBV2	TRBJ2-1	CASRAGQGHNEQFF	TGTGCCAGCAGGGCGGGACAGGGCCACAATGAGCAGTTCTTC
.	few	TRBV20-1	TRBJ1-1	CSARGGGSQDSNTEAFF	TGCAGTGCTAGAGGTGGGGGGTCGCAAGACTCGAACACTGAAGCTTTCTTT
TRBD2	.	TRBV20-1	TRBJ2-5	CSARDSVAGAETQYF	TGCAGTGCTAGAGATTCGGTAGCGGGAGCCGAGACCCAGTACTTC
TRBD2	.	TRBV28	TRBJ2-7	CASSFSLAGTYEQYF	TGTGCCAGCAGTTTTTCTCTAGCGGGGACCTACGAGCAGTACTTC
.	few	TRBV20-1	TRBJ1-5	CSARVWTEQNQPQHF	TGCAGTGCTAGAGTTTGGACAGAGCAAAATCAGCCCCAGCATTTT
.	.	TRBV27	TRBJ2-7	CASSLSPGRSYEQYF	TGTGCCAGCAGTTTATCACCCGGCCGGAGCTACGAGCAGTACTTC
.	.	TRBV15	TRBJ1-6	CATSTGGAGNSPLHF	TGTGCCACCAGCACGGGGGGAGCGGGTAATTCACCCCTCCACTTT
.	.	TRBV15	TRBJ2-7	CATSRSRDLGYEQYF	TGTGCCACCAGTCGAAGTCGGGACCTTGGCTACGAGCAGTACTTC
TRBD2	.	TRBV5-1	TRBJ2-5	CASSRLAGGQETQYF	TGCGCCAGCAGCCGACTAGCGGGAGGCCAAGAGACCCAGTACTTC
.	.	TRBV5-8	TRBJ1-5	CASSFQGYSNQPQHF	TGTGCCAGCAGCTTTCAGGGTTATAGCAATCAGCCCCAGCATTTT
.	.	TRBV19	TRBJ2-7	CASSFRLSSGGAGSYEQYF	TGTGCCAGTAGTTTCCGTTTGAGTTCCGGCGGGGCGGGGTCCTACGAGCAGTACTTC
.	.	TRBV4-3	TRBJ1-2	CASSRGRSYGYTF	TGCGCCAGCAGCCGAGGACGGAGCTATGGCTACACCTTC
.	few	TRBV20-1	TRBJ2-1	CSARGGGPGEQFF	TGCAGTGCTAGAGGAGGGGGTCCCGGTGAGCAGTTCTTC
.	.	TRBV12-3/TRBV12-4	TRBJ2-7	CASSLGHSYEQYF	TGTGCCAGCAGTTTAGGTCACTCCTACGAGCAGTACTTC
TRBD2	.	TRBV12-5	TRBJ2-5	CASGSGGGLGETQYF	TGTGCTAGTGGTTCGGGGGGGGGCCTGGGAGAGACCCAGTACTTC
TRBD2	.	TRBV11-2	TRBJ2-1	CASSLGRAESNEQFF	TGTGCCAGCAGCCTAGGGAGGGCCGAGTCGAATGAGCAGTTCTTC
.	few	TRBV20-1	TRBJ2-1	CSATNGLAKYNEQFF	TGCAGTGCGACTAATGGGCTAGCGAAATACAATGAGCAGTTCTTC
TRBD1	.	TRBV6-5	TRBJ1-5	CASSYSGTGNNQPQHF	TGTGCCAGCAGTTATTCCGGGACAGGGAACAATCAGCCCCAGCATTTT
TRBD1	.	TRBV28	TRBJ1-2	CASSSSRTRDRVYGYTF	TGTGCCAGCAGTTCGTCTAGAACCCGGGACAGGGTCTATGGCTACACCTTC
.	.	TRBV4-2	TRBJ1-1	CASSQELIKMGASAFF	TGTGCCAGCAGCCAAGAACTTATAAAAATGGGAGCATCGGCTTTCTTT
.	few	TRBV7-9	TRBJ2-3	CASSLGGRDADTQYF	TGTGCCAGCAGCTTAGGCGGCAGGGATGCAGATACGCAGTATTTT
.	.	TRBV2	TRBJ1-1	CASTNDRFNTEPFF	TGTGCCAGCACAAACGACAGATTTAACACTGAACCTTTCTTT
.	.	TRBV12-3/TRBV12-4	TRBJ2-5	CASSFPSGWEETQYF	TGTGCCAGCAGTTTTCCTTCCGGGTGGGAAGAGACCCAGTACTTC
TRBD1	.	TRBV5-1	TRBJ1-5	CASSPAPGQVRQPQHF	TGCGCCAGCAGCCCGGCCCCGGGACAGGTTCGACAGCCCCAGCATTTT
TRBD2	once	TRBV20-1	TRBJ2-1	CSARGTSGRDYEQFF	TGCAGTGCTAGGGGGACTAGCGGGAGAGACTATGAGCAGTTCTTC
.	.	TRBV20-1	TRBJ1-2	CSARSREGGDYGYTF	TGCAGTGCTAGGTCCCGGGAGGGAGGGGACTATGGCTACACCTTC
TRBD2	.	TRBV6-1	TRBJ2-3	CASSGGLAGGKGTDTQYF	TGTGCCAGCAGTGGGGGACTAGCGGGAGGGAAGGGCACAGATACGCAGTATTTT
TRBD2	.	TRBV19	TRBJ2-2	CASSPILAGPNTGELFF	TGTGCCAGTAGTCCTATACTAGCGGGACCTAACACCGGGGAGCTGTTTTTT
.	.	TRBV11-2	TRBJ2-7	CASSPDTLSYEQYF	TGTGCCAGCAGCCCAGACACGCTCTCCTACGAGCAGTACTTC
.	.	TRBV6-1	TRBJ1-2	CASSERPSSGGGGHYGYTF	TGTGCCAGCAGTGAAAGGCCGTCGAGCGGGGGCGGAGGTCACTATGGCTACACCTTC
.	.	TRBV4-2	TRBJ2-2	CASSATWGDGTGELFF	TGTGCCAGCAGCGCAACGTGGGGGGACGGCACCGGGGAGCTGTTTTTT
TRBD2	once	TRBV2	TRBJ2-3	CASNGRFSTDTQYF	TGTGCCAGCAACGGGAGGTTTAGCACAGATACGCAGTATTTT
TRBD1	.	TRBV6-1	TRBJ2-3	CASSELTGEPDTQYF	TGTGCCAGCAGTGAACTGACAGGGGAACCAGATACGCAGTATTTT
.	.	TRBV7-9	TRBJ1-1	CASSPKGF	TGTGCCAGCAGCCCGAAAGGGTTT
.	.	TRBV28	TRBJ1-5	CASSGIGAGNQPQHF	TGTGCCAGCAGTGGGATTGGGGCTGGGAATCAGCCCCAGCATTTT
.	once	TRBV7-8	TRBJ2-7	CASSLLGDYEQYF	TGTGCCAGCAGTTTATTGGGGGACTACGAGCAGTACTTC
.	.	TRBV10-3	TRBJ1-5	CAISESGQGNQPQHF	TGTGCCATCAGTGAGTCTGGGCAGGGGAACCAGCCCCAGCATTTT
TRBD1	.	TRBV29-1	TRBJ2-7	CSVPAGQAANYEQYF	TGCAGCGTCCCCGCAGGACAGGCCGCCAACTACGAGCAGTACTTC
.	.	TRBV5-1	TRBJ1-2	CASSLEGNSNYGYTF	TGCGCCAGCAGCTTGGAGGGGAACTCTAACTATGGCTACACCTTC
TRBD2	.	TRBV24-1	TRBJ2-3	CATGTGGGDTQYF	TGTGCCACCGGGACGGGAGGCGGGGATACGCAGTATTTT
.	.	TRBV7-6	TRBJ2-5	CASSLVAATRETQYF	TGTGCCAGCAGCTTAGTAGCGGCCACGCGAGAGACCCAGTACTTC
.	once	TRBV6-1	TRBJ1-5	CASSERGYQPQHF	TGTGCCAGCAGTGAACGGGGTTATCAGCCCCAGCATTTT
TRBD2	.	TRBV11-2	TRBJ2-2	CASSSRLAGTGELFF	TGTGCCAGCAGCTCACGACTAGCGGGAACCGGGGAGCTGTTTTTT